The source of this TCR beta chain is a study of CD8 T cells in ankylosing spondylitis. The CDR3 sequence is 14 residues long. The V gene lost 2 bases and the J gene lost 4 bases, with 14 bases spanning the gap. The germline V gene has CDR1 SQVTM and CDR2 ANQGSEA. Study-wide findings and caveats: Matched ankylosing spondylitis synovial fluid reportedly contained a significantly enriched population of disease-linked clones. Ankylosing spondylitis blood appeared to be characterized by a TCR beta motif of several highly homologous variants.

TCRdb re-called the 5' RACE reads with MiXCR, one entry per CDR3 protein. The data hold about 250,000 distinct CDR3 sequences, with 30% to 35% observed a single time. As for this clonotype: The antigen is not known.

Sequencing was carried out using blood, either unsorted or a sorted T cell fraction (not recorded which). This receptor was identified in a male donor with ankylosing spondylitis or in good health (not recorded which). This rearrangement joins TRBV29-1 to TRBJ2-5; D perhaps matches TRBD1 (6 bases). As DNA, the CDR3 is TGCAGCGTTGAAAAGAACAGGGCAGGAGAGACCCAGTACTTC. It yields the protein CSVEKNRAGETQYF.